The clone carrying this T cell receptor beta chain has a count of ten or more. The antigen is not known. The data stem from a study of T cells in Graves' hyperthyroidism and ophthalmopathy. Regarding the study as a whole: In validation, the model predicted ophthalmopathy. These predictions came a median roughly 6 months before onset.

RNA transcripts provided the source from which TCR beta CDR3 regions were amplified. Using the HTBI primer set, a first-round RT-PCR was run on the TCR CDR3. Each CDR3 protein gets one entry after TCRdb re-called the multiplex PCR reads with MiXCR. The sample has a few hundred thousand distinct CDR3 sequences, around 14% seen once; the top ten hold under 8%. The CDR3 consists of 13 residues. CDR1 is SNHLY, CDR2 FYNNEI, per germline. Trimming pared 7 bases from V and 6 bases from J, leaving 14 bases between. Stable Graves' hyperthyroidism meant no ophthalmopathy progression within 18 months. The TCR was taken from a woman aged 25 to 39 with Graves' hyperthyroidism. The chain carries TRBV2 and TRBJ2-3; D is undetermined. Sequenced sample: blood. CDR3 in DNA: TGTGCCAGCACCGAGGATATCCGGGATACGCAGTATTTT. It is translated as CASTEDIRDTQYF.